This TCR beta chain was recorded in a study of T cell clonotyping in hematopoietic cell transplantation. About the research overall: Recipients' pretransplant samples followed cytoreduction.

Sequencing used immunoSEQ multiplex PCR; TCRdb keeps in-frame clones, though not all of them. The sample holds roughly 80,000 clones; 90% to 96% are singletons and the top ten take around 1.7%. Time point: recipient sample about 28 days before transplant, after cytoreduction. This sample comprised peripheral blood mononuclear cells, obtained before stem cell transplant. The receptor comes from a woman aged 45-60 years with acute myeloid leukemia. Some clones in this sample may be carry-over from other donors' samples.

In nucleotides, the CDR3 is TGTGCCAGCAGCTTAGCTTTCACAGATACGCAGTATTTT. Translating it yields CASSLAFTDTQYF. The J gene is TRBJ2-3, the V gene TRBV7-6; D not resolved. The V gene's germline CDR1 is SGHVS and CDR2 FNYEAQ. CDR3 length: 13 amino acids. Trimming took off 0 bases at V and 2 bases at J, with 3 bases between the two ends.